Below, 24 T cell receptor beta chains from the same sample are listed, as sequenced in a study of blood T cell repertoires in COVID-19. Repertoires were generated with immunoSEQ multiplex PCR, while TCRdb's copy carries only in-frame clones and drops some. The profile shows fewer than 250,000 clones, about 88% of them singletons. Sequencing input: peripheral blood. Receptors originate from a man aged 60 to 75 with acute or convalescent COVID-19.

The CDR3 DNA reads as TGTGCCAGCAGCTTAGTTCGTGGAGGACAGTCTTCCGGCTACACCTTC. This encodes CASSLVRGGQSSGYTF. The chain uses TRBV7-2 and TRBJ1-2, with a weak D call TRBD1 (6 bases). Germline V CDR1 and CDR2: SGHTA, FQGNSA. Trimming took off 1 base at V and 8 bases at J, with 20 bases between the two ends. This CDR3 is 16 amino acids long.

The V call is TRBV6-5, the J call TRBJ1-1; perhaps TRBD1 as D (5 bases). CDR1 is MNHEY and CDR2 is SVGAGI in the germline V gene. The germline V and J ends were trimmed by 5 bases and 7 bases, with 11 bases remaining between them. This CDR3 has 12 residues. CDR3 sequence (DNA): TGTGCCAGCAGTCGCGGGACCGGTGAAGCTTTCTTT. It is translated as CASSRGTGEAFF.

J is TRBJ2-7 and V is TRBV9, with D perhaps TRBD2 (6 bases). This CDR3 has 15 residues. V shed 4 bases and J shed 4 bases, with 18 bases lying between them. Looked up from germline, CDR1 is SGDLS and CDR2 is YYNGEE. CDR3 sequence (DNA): TGTGCCAGCAGCCTCACTGGGGACGGGAGATACGAGCAGTACTTC. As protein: CASSLTGDGRYEQYF.

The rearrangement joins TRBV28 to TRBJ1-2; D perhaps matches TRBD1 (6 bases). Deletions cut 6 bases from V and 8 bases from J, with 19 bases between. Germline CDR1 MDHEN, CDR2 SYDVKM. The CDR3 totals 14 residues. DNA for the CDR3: TGTGCCAGCAGCCCCCCAGGGGCCTTCGGGGGCTACACCTTC. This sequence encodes CASSPPGAFGGYTF.

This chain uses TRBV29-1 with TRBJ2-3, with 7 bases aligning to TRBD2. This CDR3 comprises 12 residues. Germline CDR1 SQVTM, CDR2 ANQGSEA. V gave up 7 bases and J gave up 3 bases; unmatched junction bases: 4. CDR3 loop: CSELRGTDTQYF. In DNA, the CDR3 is TGCAGCGAACTGCGGGGGACAGATACGCAGTATTTT.

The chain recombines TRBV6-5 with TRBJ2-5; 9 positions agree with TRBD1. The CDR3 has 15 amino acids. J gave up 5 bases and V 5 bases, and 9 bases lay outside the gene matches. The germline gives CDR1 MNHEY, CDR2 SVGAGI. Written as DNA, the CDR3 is TGTGCCAGCAGTAGAAACAGGGGGCGGGGGGAGACCCAGTACTTC. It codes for CASSRNRGRGETQYF.

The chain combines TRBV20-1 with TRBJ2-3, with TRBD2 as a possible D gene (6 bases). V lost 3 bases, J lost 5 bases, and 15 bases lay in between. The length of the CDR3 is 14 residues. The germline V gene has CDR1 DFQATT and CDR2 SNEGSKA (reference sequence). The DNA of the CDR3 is TGCAGTGCTAGTGCCCTAGCGTTTGGAGATACGCAGTATTTT. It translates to CSASALAFGDTQYF.

CDR3 in DNA: TGTGCCAGCAGTTTTGAGGTCGGGGAGACCCAGTACTTC. Amino acids: CASSFEVGETQYF. This chain joins TRBV12-3 or TRBV12-4 and TRBJ2-5, with D hard to call. This CDR3 region has 13 residues. V lost 3 bases and J lost 5, with 10 bases in between.

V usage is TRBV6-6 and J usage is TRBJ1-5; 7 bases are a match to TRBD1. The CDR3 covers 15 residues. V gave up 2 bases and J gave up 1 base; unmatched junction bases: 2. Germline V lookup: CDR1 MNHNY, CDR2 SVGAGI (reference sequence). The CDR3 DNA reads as TGTGCCAGCAGTTACAGACAGGGAAGCAATCAGCCCCAGCATTTT. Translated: CASSYRQGSNQPQHF.

CDR3 coding DNA: TGTGCCAGCAGCTCCCGGGAGGGAACCTACAATGAGCAGTTCTTC. This translates into CASSSREGTYNEQFF. V usage is TRBV7-9 and J usage is TRBJ2-1; TRBD2 aligns across 8 bases. The CDR3 loop spans 15 amino acids. The germline V gene has CDR1 SEHNR and CDR2 FQNEAQ (reference sequence). With 4 bases clipped from V and 2 bases from J, the junction kept 4 bases outside the gene matches.

The chain's CDR3 is CASSPQGQGNTGELFF. The DNA for the CDR3 is TGTGCCAGCAGCCCCCAAGGACAGGGGAACACCGGGGAGCTGTTTTTT. The J gene is TRBJ2-2, the V gene TRBV7-9; 8 nucleotides line up with TRBD1. With 5 bases clipped from V and 1 base from J, the junction kept 6 bases outside the gene matches. Germline lookup yields CDR1 SEHNR and CDR2 FQNEAQ (reference sequence). The CDR3 extends over 16 amino acids.

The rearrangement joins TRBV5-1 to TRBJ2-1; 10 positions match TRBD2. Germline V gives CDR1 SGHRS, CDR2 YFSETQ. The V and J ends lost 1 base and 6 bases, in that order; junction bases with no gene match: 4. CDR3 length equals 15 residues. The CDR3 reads CASSLFPSGGNEQFF. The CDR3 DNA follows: TGCGCCAGCAGCTTGTTTCCTAGCGGGGGCAATGAGCAGTTCTTC.

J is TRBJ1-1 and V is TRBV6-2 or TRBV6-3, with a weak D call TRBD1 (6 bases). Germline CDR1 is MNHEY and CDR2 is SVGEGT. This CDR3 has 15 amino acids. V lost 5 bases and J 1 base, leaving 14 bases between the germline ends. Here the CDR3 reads CASSDGQLSNTEAFF. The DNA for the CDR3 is TGTGCCAGCAGTGACGGACAGCTTTCGAACACTGAAGCTTTCTTT.

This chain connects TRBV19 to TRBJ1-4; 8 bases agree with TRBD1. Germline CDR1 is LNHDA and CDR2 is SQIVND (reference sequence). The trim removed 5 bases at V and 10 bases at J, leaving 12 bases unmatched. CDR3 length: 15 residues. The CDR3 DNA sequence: TGTGCCAGTAGTGTCGGGACAGGATCTACCGGAAAACTGTTTTTT. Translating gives CASSVGTGSTGKLFF.

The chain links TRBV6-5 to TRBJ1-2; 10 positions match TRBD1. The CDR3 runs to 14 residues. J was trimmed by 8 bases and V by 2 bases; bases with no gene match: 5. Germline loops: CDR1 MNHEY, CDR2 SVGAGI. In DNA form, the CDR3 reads TGTGCCAGCAGTTACGCGGACAGGGGGAGCGGCTACACCTTC. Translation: CASSYADRGSGYTF.

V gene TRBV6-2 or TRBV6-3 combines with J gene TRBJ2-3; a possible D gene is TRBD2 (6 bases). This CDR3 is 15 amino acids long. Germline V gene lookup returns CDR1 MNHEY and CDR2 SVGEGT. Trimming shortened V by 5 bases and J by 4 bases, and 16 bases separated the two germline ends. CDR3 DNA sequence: TGTGCCAGCAGTACAAGGAGGGAAAAAGCAGATACGCAGTATTTT. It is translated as CASSTRREKADTQYF.

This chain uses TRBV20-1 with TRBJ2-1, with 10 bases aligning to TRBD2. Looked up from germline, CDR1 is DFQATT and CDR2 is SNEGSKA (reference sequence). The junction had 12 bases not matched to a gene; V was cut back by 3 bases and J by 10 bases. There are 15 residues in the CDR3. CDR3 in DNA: TGCAGTGCTAGTACGCTAGCGGGGGTTTTTGGGGAGCAGTTCTTC. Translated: CSASTLAGVFGEQFF.

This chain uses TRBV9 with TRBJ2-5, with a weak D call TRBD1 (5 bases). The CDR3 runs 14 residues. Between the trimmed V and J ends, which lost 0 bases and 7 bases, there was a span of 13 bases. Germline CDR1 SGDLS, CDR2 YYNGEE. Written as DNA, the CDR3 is TGTGCCAGCAGCGTAGTGGCAGGGTCGGGGACCCAGTACTTC. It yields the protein CASSVVAGSGTQYF.

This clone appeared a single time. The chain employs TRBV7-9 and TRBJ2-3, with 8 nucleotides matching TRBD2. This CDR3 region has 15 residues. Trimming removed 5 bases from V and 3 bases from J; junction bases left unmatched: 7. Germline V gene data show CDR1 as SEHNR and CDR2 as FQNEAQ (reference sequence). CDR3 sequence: CASSLAGGVTDTQYF. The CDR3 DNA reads TGTGCCAGCAGCCTGGCGGGGGGCGTGACAGATACGCAGTATTTT.

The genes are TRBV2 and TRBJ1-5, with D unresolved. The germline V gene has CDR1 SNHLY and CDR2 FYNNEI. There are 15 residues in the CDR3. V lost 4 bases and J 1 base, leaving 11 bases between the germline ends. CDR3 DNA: TGTGCCAGCAGTGGGGCCACAGTGAGCAATCAGCCCCAGCATTTT. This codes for CASSGATVSNQPQHF. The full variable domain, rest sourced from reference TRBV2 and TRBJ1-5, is EPEVTQTPSHQVTQMGQEVILRCVPISNHLYFYWYRQILGQKVEFLVSFYNNEISEKSEIFDDQFSVERPDGSNFTLKIRSTKLEDSAMYFCASSGATVSNQPQHFGDGTRLSIL.

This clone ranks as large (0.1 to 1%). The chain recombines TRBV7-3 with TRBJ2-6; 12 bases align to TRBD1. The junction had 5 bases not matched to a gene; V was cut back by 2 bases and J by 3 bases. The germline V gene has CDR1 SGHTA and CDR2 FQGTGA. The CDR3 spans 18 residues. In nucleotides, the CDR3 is TGTGCCAGCAGCTTACGGGGACAGGGGGCGCTTGGGGCCAACGTCCTGACTTTC. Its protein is CASSLRGQGALGANVLTF. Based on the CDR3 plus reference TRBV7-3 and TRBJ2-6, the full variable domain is GAGVSQTPSNKVTEKGKYVELRCDPISGHTALYWYRQSLGQGPEFLIYFQGTGAADDSGLPNDRFFAVRPEGSVSTLKIQRTERGDSAVYLCASSLRGQGALGANVLTFGAGSRLTVL.

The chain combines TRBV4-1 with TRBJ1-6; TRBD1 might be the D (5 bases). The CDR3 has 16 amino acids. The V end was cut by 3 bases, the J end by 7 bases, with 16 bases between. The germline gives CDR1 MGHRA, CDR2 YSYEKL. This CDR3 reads CASSQIPQGRNSPLHF. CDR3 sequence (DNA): TGCGCCAGCAGCCAGATACCGCAGGGCCGAAATTCACCCCTCCACTTT.

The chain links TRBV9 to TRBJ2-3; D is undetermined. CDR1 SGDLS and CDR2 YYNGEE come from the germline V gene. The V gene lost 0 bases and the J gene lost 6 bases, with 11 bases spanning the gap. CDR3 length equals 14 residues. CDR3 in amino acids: CASSVGPSVDTQYF. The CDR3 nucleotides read TGTGCCAGCAGCGTAGGTCCCTCGGTGGATACGCAGTATTTT.

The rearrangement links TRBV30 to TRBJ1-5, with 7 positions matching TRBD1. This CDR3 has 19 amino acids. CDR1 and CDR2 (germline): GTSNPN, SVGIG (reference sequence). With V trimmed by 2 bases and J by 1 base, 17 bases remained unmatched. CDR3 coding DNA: TGTGCCTGGAGTTTTACGGGACAAGGAGGGGGCGAGAGCAATCAGCCCCAGCATTTT. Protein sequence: CAWSFTGQGGGESNQPQHF.